A selection of T cell receptor beta chains follows, all from one sample in a study of OX40 agonist ivuxolimab in advanced cancers. Libraries were prepared by immunoSEQ multiplex PCR; TCRdb keeps only in-frame clonotypes and omits some of them. The top ten hold 1.5% to 2% of the sample, which has approximately 96,000 clones, less than 95% seen once. The material was CD4+ or CD8+ T cells sorted from blood, obtained in a trial of the OX40 agonist ivuxolimab. The receptors stem from an adult with an advanced solid tumor such as melanoma, head and neck, liver or kidney cancer. Both conserved end residues are part of each CDR3. The D gene is left open where the match is weak. Some rows mark clone size as missing; the rest say once, few, many or name a class of expanded clone.

CDR3 DNA,CDR3 protein,clone size,D gene,J gene,V gene
TGTGCCAGCTCACCACAGCCGGGAGGGACTGGAGATACGCAGTATTTT,CASSPQPGGTGDTQYF,.,TRBD2,TRBJ2-3,TRBV18
TGCGCCAGCAGCTTGGATGTTAACATTCAGTACTTC,CASSLDVNIQYF,.,.,TRBJ2-4,TRBV5-1
TGTGCCAGCAGGACGACAGGGGGGCTGAACACTGAAGCTTTCTTT,CASRTTGGLNTEAFF,.,TRBD1,TRBJ1-1,TRBV6-5
TGTGCCAGCAGTTTAAGGTTTGGGTACGAAGCTTTCTTT,CASSLRFGYEAFF,.,.,TRBJ1-1,TRBV28
TGTGCCTGGAGGGCCCTCATGTACAATGAGCAGTTCTTC,CAWRALMYNEQFF,.,.,TRBJ2-1,TRBV30
TGTGCCACCAGCAGGAGCGGGAGGGCCACCGGGGAGCTGTTTTTT,CATSRSGRATGELFF,.,TRBD2,TRBJ2-2,TRBV15
TGTGCCAGCAGCCAATCTAGCACGTCGGAGACCCAGTACTTC,CASSQSSTSETQYF,.,.,TRBJ2-5,TRBV5-4
TGTGCCAGCAGTTACTGGGCGGGAGGGCCCACAGATACGCAGTATTTT,CASSYWAGGPTDTQYF,.,TRBD2,TRBJ2-3,TRBV6-5
TGTGCAAGTCGCTTAGCCCCCCTGGGGGCCGGCACAGATACGCAGTATTTT,CASRLAPLGAGTDTQYF,.,.,TRBJ2-3,TRBV12-2
TGTGCCAGCAGTCAACCGGGACAGGGGTCGTATGAGCAGTTCTTC,CASSQPGQGSYEQFF,.,TRBD1,TRBJ2-1,TRBV25-1
TGCAGCGTTGAGTTGACAGGGGGGCCCGGGGAGCTGTTTTTT,CSVELTGGPGELFF,.,TRBD1,TRBJ2-2,TRBV29-1
TGTGCCAGCACCACACGATGGGGACAGTCCTACGAGCAGTACTTC,CASTTRWGQSYEQYF,.,TRBD1,TRBJ2-7,TRBV6-6
TGTGCCAGCAGCCACCGGGGACAGGCCTACGAGCAGTACTTC,CASSHRGQAYEQYF,.,TRBD1,TRBJ2-7,TRBV5-4
TGTGCCAGCAGCTTGGGTGGGACAAACATATACAATGAGCAGTTCTTC,CASSLGGTNIYNEQFF,.,.,TRBJ2-1,TRBV5-4
TGTGCCAGCAGCTTAAACCCGCGAGAGACCCAGTACTTC,CASSLNPRETQYF,.,.,TRBJ2-5,TRBV7-3
TGTGCCAGTAGTCCCCAGGGGGACTTCCCTTCCTACGAGCAGTACTTC,CASSPQGDFPSYEQYF,.,.,TRBJ2-7,TRBV19
TGTGCCAGCAGTCTACTAGCGGGAGTCAATGAGCAGTTCTTC,CASSLLAGVNEQFF,.,TRBD2,TRBJ2-1,TRBV28
TGTGCCAGTAGTGCCGACAGGGAAGTAACCTATGGCTACACCTTC,CASSADREVTYGYTF,.,TRBD1,TRBJ1-2,TRBV19
TGCGCCAGCAGCCCACAGACAGGGAACACTGAAGCTTTCTTT,CASSPQTGNTEAFF,few,.,TRBJ1-1,TRBV5-1
TGTGCCAGCAGCCCAACGGGGGGACGGCTGAACACTGAAGCTTTCTTT,CASSPTGGRLNTEAFF,.,.,TRBJ1-1,TRBV7-3
TGTGCCTGGAGCTCATTAACAAGTAACTATGGCTACACCTTC,CAWSSLTSNYGYTF,.,.,TRBJ1-2,TRBV30
TGCAGCGTTGAAGATCGGACGTTCGCAGAAGCTTTCTTT,CSVEDRTFAEAFF,.,.,TRBJ1-1,TRBV29-1
TGTGCCAGCAGCCTTCAGGGGGAACCGTTGTTTTTT,CASSLQGEPLFF,.,TRBD1,TRBJ1-4,TRBV7-9
TGTGCCAGCAGTGGGACAGCCACCGGGGAGCTGTTTTTT,CASSGTATGELFF,.,TRBD1,TRBJ2-2,TRBV7-9
TGCGCCAGCAGCTTAGTGGCAGCCGAGCAGTACTTC,CASSLVAAEQYF,.,.,TRBJ2-7,TRBV5-1
TGCGCCAGCAGCCAAGACTCTTCTGCGGGAGGGTCCTACGAGCAGTACTTC,CASSQDSSAGGSYEQYF,once,TRBD2,TRBJ2-7,TRBV4-3
TGTGCCAGCAGCGCAACCGGGACAAAAAACACCGGGGAGCTGTTTTTT,CASSATGTKNTGELFF,.,.,TRBJ2-2,TRBV7-9
TGTGCCAGCGCCGTGCGCCTCAGACCAGAGACCCAGTACTTC,CASAVRLRPETQYF,.,.,TRBJ2-5,TRBV28
TGTGCCAGCAGCTTAGATGGCGGGCGGGGGGACTACAATGAGCAGTTCTTC,CASSLDGGRGDYNEQFF,.,TRBD2,TRBJ2-1,TRBV11-3
TGTGCCAGCAGCCCCGAAATCGCGCAGAGCCCAGATACGCAGTATTTT,CASSPEIAQSPDTQYF,.,.,TRBJ2-3,TRBV5-6
TGTGCCAGCAGTCTCCGGACAGGGGGGGCCGGGACCTTC,CASSLRTGGAGTF,.,TRBD1,TRBJ1-2,TRBV28
TGTGCCAGCAGCTCCCTTCGGGGGGTGAATGAGCAGTTCTTC,CASSSLRGVNEQFF,.,TRBD2,TRBJ2-1,TRBV6-5
TGTGCCAGCAGTTTAAGGGACACCCATCAGCCCCAGCATTTT,CASSLRDTHQPQHF,.,.,TRBJ1-5,TRBV28
TGTGCCAGCAGCGTATCAGGAGGAGGGGAGGGCACTGAAGCTTTCTTT,CASSVSGGGEGTEAFF,.,.,TRBJ1-1,TRBV9
TGTGCCAGCAGCTTAGATCGGGGAGGCAATCAGCCCCAGCATTTT,CASSLDRGGNQPQHF,.,.,TRBJ1-5,TRBV11-2
TGTGCCAGCAGTTCCCGACAGGGTGGGTTGGAGACCCAGTACTTC,CASSSRQGGLETQYF,.,TRBD1,TRBJ2-5,TRBV27
TGTGCCTCCCGTGCAGGGGGTGGCGAGCAGTACTTC,CASRAGGGEQYF,.,TRBD1,TRBJ2-7,TRBV6-6
TGTGCCAGCAGCTTAGAGGCTAGCGGGTACAATGAGCAGTTCTTC,CASSLEASGYNEQFF,.,TRBD2,TRBJ2-1,TRBV7-2
TGCGCCAGCAGCTTGGAGGGGGACAGCCATAGCACAGATACGCAGTATTTT,CASSLEGDSHSTDTQYF,.,TRBD1,TRBJ2-3,TRBV5-1
TGTGCCAGCAGCCCCAGAGGACTAGCGGCTCGGAGTACGCAGTATTTT,CASSPRGLAARSTQYF,.,TRBD2,TRBJ2-3,TRBV7-2
TGCGCCAGCAGCCGGACAGTGGGAAGAGGGAATTCAGAAAAACTGTTTTTT,CASSRTVGRGNSEKLFF,.,.,TRBJ1-4,TRBV5-1
TGTGCCAGCAGTTACGACTATGGAGGGACCCAGTACTTC,CASSYDYGGTQYF,.,.,TRBJ2-5,TRBV6-5
TGTGCCAGCAGCTTACCCCTTGGCGGTACCTACAATGAGCAGTTCTTC,CASSLPLGGTYNEQFF,.,.,TRBJ2-1,TRBV7-8
TGTGCCAGTAGTATCCCCGGACTATATGAAAAACTGTTTTTT,CASSIPGLYEKLFF,.,.,TRBJ1-4,TRBV19
TGTGCCAGCAGCCAAGTGGCAGGGGGTATCGACGAGCAGTACTTC,CASSQVAGGIDEQYF,.,TRBD1,TRBJ2-7,TRBV4-2
TGTGCCAGCAGCTTGGGACCTACCGACGAGCAGTACTTC,CASSLGPTDEQYF,.,.,TRBJ2-7,TRBV5-6
TGTGCCAGTAGTATAGAAGGGGGCGGAATGGCTTTCTTT,CASSIEGGGMAFF,.,TRBD1,TRBJ1-1,TRBV19
TGTGCCAGTAGTATAGGCCCGGGGGCAGGGGGACTTCAGGACATTCAGTACTTC,CASSIGPGAGGLQDIQYF,.,.,TRBJ2-4,TRBV19
TGCGCCAGCAGCCAAGATCCGCGCGGGGGGGCCTACGAGCAGTACTTC,CASSQDPRGGAYEQYF,.,TRBD2,TRBJ2-7,TRBV4-3
TGTGCCTGGAGCCGCGTTGGAGGGGTCGGGGAGACCCAGTACTTC,CAWSRVGGVGETQYF,.,.,TRBJ2-5,TRBV30
TGTGCCAGCCTACAGACAGGGGCCACCGGGGAGCTGTTTTTT,CASLQTGATGELFF,.,TRBD1,TRBJ2-2,TRBV19
TGTGCCAGCAGCCCGGCGGGCAGGGGCTATGGCTACACCTTC,CASSPAGRGYGYTF,few,.,TRBJ1-2,TRBV7-3
TGTGCCAGTACCGTCGGGACTCATACGCAGTATTTT,CASTVGTHTQYF,.,.,TRBJ2-3,TRBV19
TGTGCCAGTAGCATTGACCGAGCCAACGTCCTGACTTTC,CASSIDRANVLTF,once,.,TRBJ2-6,TRBV19
TGTGCCAGCAGTGAATTGGTTCCGGTGGAGACCCAGTACTTC,CASSELVPVETQYF,.,.,TRBJ2-5,TRBV6-1
TGTGCCAGCGGAGAACCCATCGCCGGGGAGCTGTTTTTT,CASGEPIAGELFF,few,.,TRBJ2-2,TRBV5-4
TGTGCCACTAGCAACGGCTTGAGGCAGCCCCAGCATTTT,CATSNGLRQPQHF,.,.,TRBJ1-5,TRBV27